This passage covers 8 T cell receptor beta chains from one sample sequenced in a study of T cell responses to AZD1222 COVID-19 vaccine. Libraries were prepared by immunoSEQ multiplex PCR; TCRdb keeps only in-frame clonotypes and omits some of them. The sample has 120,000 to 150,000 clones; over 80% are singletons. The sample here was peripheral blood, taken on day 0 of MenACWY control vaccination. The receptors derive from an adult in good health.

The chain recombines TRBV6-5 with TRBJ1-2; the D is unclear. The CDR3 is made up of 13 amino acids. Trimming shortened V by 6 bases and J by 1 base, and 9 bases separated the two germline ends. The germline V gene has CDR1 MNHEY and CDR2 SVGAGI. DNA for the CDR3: TGTGCCAGCAGCCACGACATTAACTATGGCTACACCTTC. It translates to CASSHDINYGYTF.

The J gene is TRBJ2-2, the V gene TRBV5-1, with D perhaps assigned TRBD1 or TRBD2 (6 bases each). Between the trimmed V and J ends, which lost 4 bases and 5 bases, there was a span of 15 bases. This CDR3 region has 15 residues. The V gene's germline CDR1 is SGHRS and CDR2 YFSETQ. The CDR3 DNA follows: TGCGCCAGCAGCCTACAGGGCGGGATGACCGGGGAGCTGTTTTTT. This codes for CASSLQGGMTGELFF.

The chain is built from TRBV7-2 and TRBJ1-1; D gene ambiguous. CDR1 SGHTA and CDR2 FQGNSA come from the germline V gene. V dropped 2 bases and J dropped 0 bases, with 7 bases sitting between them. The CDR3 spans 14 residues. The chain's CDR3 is CASSLQLLNTEAFF. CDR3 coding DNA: TGTGCCAGCAGCTTACAGCTACTGAACACTGAAGCTTTCTTT.

The CDR3 spells CASSAGRSSGNTIYF. CDR3 nucleotide sequence: TGTGCCAGCAGCGCGGGACGGAGCTCTGGAAACACCATATATTTT. The chain joins TRBV7-8 to TRBJ1-3, with a weak D call TRBD1 (5 bases). Per the germline V gene, CDR1 is SGHVS and CDR2 is FQNEAQ. The CDR3 has 15 residues. V was pared by 5 bases and J by 0 bases, with 11 bases between.

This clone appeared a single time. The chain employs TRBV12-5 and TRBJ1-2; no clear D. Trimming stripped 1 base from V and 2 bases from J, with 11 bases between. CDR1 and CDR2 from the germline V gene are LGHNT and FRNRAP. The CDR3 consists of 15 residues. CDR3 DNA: TGTGCTAGTGGTTTGGGTACGATCTCCAACTATGGCTACACCTTC. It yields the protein CASGLGTISNYGYTF.

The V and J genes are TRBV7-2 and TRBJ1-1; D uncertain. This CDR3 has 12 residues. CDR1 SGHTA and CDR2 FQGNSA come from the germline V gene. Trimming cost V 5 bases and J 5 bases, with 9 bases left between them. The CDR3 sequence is CASSQLRTEAFF. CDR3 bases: TGTGCCAGCAGCCAGCTACGGACTGAAGCTTTCTTT. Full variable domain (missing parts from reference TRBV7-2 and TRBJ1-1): GAGVSQSPSNKVTEKGKDVELRCDPISGHTALYWYRQSLGQGLEFLIYFQGNSAPDKSGLPSDRFSAERTGGSVSTLTIQRTQQEDSAVYLCASSQLRTEAFFGQGTRLTVV.

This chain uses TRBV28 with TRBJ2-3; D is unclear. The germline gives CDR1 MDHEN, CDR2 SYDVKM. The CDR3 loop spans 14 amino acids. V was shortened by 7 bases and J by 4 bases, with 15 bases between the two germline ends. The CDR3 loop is CASNPSWASDTQYF. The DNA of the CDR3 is TGTGCCAGCAACCCGAGCTGGGCCTCAGATACGCAGTATTTT.

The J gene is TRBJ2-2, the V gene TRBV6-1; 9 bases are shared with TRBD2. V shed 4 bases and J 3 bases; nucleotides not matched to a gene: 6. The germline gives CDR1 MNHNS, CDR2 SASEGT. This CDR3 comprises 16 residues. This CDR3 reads CASSGLAGGDTGELFF. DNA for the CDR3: TGTGCCAGCAGTGGATTGGCGGGGGGGGACACCGGGGAGCTGTTTTTT.